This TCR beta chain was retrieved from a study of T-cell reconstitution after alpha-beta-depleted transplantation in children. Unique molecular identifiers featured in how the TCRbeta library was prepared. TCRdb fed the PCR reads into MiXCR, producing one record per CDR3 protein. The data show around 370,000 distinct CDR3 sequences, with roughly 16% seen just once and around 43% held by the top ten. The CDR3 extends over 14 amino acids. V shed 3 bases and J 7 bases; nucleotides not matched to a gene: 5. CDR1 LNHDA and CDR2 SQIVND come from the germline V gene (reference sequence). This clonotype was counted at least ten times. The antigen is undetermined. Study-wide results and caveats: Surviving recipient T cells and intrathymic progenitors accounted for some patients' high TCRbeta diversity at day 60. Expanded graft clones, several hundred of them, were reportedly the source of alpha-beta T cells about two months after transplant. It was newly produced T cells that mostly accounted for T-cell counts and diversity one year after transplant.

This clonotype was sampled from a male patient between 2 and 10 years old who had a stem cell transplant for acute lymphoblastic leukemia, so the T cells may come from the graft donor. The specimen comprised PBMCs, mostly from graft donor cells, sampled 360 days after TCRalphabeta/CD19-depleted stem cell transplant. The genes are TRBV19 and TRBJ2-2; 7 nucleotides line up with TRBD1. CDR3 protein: CASSMAAGGGELFF. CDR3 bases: TGTGCCAGTAGTATGGCGGCAGGGGGCGGGGAGCTGTTTTTT. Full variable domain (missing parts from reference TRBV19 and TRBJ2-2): DGGITQSPKYLFRKEGQNVTLSCEQNLNHDAMYWYRQDPGQGLRLIYYSQIVNDFQKGDIAEGYSVSREKKESFPLTVTSAQKNPTAFYLCASSMAAGGGELFFGEGSRLTVL.